This passage covers 18 T cell receptor beta chains from one sample sequenced in a study of cytomegalovirus exposure and HLA in healthy donors. 60 Vbeta and 13 Jbeta primers were used in PCR. Profiling relied on immunoSEQ multiplex PCR, and the TCRdb table lists in-frame clones only, not all of them. The repertoire holds about 200,000 clones, with more than 65% as singletons. Material for sequencing was PBMCs. The receptors were gathered from a man younger than 35 in good health and CMV-seronegative.

The J gene is TRBJ1-1, the V gene TRBV5-6; no definite D call. The CDR3 loop spans 13 amino acids. Trimming took off 4 bases at V and 3 bases at J, with 10 bases between the two ends. CDR1 and CDR2 (germline): SGHDT, YYEEEE. Here the CDR3 reads CASSGGRHTEAFF. The DNA for the CDR3 is TGTGCCAGCAGCGGAGGACGGCACACTGAAGCTTTCTTT. The full variable domain, rest sourced from reference TRBV5-6 and TRBJ1-1, is DAGVTQSPTHLIKTRGQQVTLRCSPKSGHDTVSWYQQALGQGPQFIFQYYEEEERQRGNFPDRFSGHQFPNYSSELNVNALLLGDSALYLCASSGGRHTEAFFGQGTRLTVV.

This clone was counted only a few times. The chain uses TRBV7-9 and TRBJ2-7; unclear D gene. Trimming pared 1 base from V and 2 bases from J, leaving 9 bases between. Germline V CDR1 and CDR2: SEHNR, FQNEAQ (reference sequence). The CDR3 totals 14 residues. CDR3 nucleotide sequence: TGTGCCAGCAGCTTAGTATGGAGTACCTACGAGCAGTACTTC. Encoded protein: CASSLVWSTYEQYF.

The CDR3 sequence: CASSRDFSSYNEQFF. The CDR3 DNA sequence: TGTGCCAGCAGCCGAGATTTTAGCTCCTACAATGAGCAGTTCTTC. The chain carries TRBV5-4 and TRBJ2-1; unclear D gene. V shed 4 bases and J shed 0 bases, with 11 bases lying between them. The length of the CDR3 is 15 residues. Germline V lookup: CDR1 SGHNT, CDR2 YYREEE (reference sequence). The full variable domain, rest sourced from reference TRBV5-4 and TRBJ2-1, is ETGVTQSPTHLIKTRGQQVTLRCSSQSGHNTVSWYQQALGQGPQFIFQYYREEENGRGNFPPRFSGLQFPNYSSELNVNALELDDSALYLCASSRDFSSYNEQFFGPGTRLTVL.

V and J are TRBV6-5 and TRBJ1-1, with 7 bases that match TRBD1. The CDR3 consists of 15 residues. Germline CDR1 is MNHEY and CDR2 is SVGAGI. With 0 bases clipped from V and 5 bases from J, the junction kept 6 bases outside the gene matches. CDR3 bases: TGTGCCAGCAGTTACTCCCAACAGGGGAAAACTGAAGCTTTCTTT. The encoded protein is CASSYSQQGKTEAFF.

The chain has TRBV29-1 and TRBJ1-1; D is possibly TRBD1 (5 bases). This CDR3 spans 18 amino acids. Germline-derived CDR1 and CDR2 are SQVTM and ANQGSEA. The V and J ends lost 0 bases and 1 base respectively, with 21 bases between them. The CDR3 protein is CSVEDLTGRGGWNTEAFF. In DNA, the CDR3 is TGCAGCGTTGAAGATTTAACGGGGAGGGGAGGGTGGAACACTGAAGCTTTCTTT.

The gene calls are TRBV5-1 and TRBJ1-1; D remains unclear. This CDR3 contains 15 residues. Looked up from germline, CDR1 is SGHRS and CDR2 is YFSETQ. The germline V and J ends were trimmed by 0 bases and 3 bases, with 12 bases remaining between them. The CDR3 spells CASSLGGLPDTEAFF. The CDR3 nucleotides are TGCGCCAGCAGCTTGGGAGGACTGCCAGACACTGAAGCTTTCTTT.

This clone was detected a few times. In nucleotides, the CDR3 is TGTGCCAGCAGCCAAGATTGGAGTAGCGGATCATCCGGGGGAGAGACCCAGTACTTC. Translated: CASSQDWSSGSSGGETQYF. The rearrangement links TRBV4-2 to TRBJ2-5; weak D call: TRBD2 (6 bases). CDR1 and CDR2 (germline): LGHNA, YNFKEQ. This CDR3 is built from 19 residues. With 0 bases removed from V and 4 bases from J, the gap between germline ends came to 24 bases.

The chain couples TRBV2 to TRBJ2-2; D not resolved. This CDR3 region has 15 residues. Germline V gene data show CDR1 as SNHLY and CDR2 as FYNNEI. V was cut by 0 bases and J by 9 bases, with 14 bases left in between. CDR3 sequence reads: CASSEARLNKRELFF. CDR3 nucleotides: TGTGCCAGCAGTGAAGCGCGGCTCAACAAAAGGGAGCTGTTTTTT.

The chain has TRBV6-5 and TRBJ2-7, with TRBD2 identical over 8 bases. This CDR3 region has 16 residues. V was pared by 3 bases and J by 2 bases, with 9 bases of the junction left unmatched. Germline V gene sequence: CDR1 MNHEY, CDR2 SVGAGI. CDR3 residues: CASSYNPGRVAYEQYF. DNA for the CDR3: TGTGCCAGCAGTTATAATCCCGGGAGGGTCGCCTACGAGCAGTACTTC.

This chain joins TRBV2 and TRBJ2-3; 12 bases line up with TRBD2. Germline V lookup: CDR1 SNHLY, CDR2 FYNNEI. J gave up 0 bases and V 6 bases, and 4 bases lay outside the gene matches. The CDR3 sequence is 16 residues long. The CDR3 DNA sequence: TGTGCCAGCAGCCGAACTAGCGGGAGGAGCACAGATACGCAGTATTTT. This gives the protein CASSRTSGRSTDTQYF.

The chain combines TRBV7-9 with TRBJ2-1; maybe TRBD2 (5 bases). Germline-derived CDR1 and CDR2 are SEHNR and FQNEAQ (reference sequence). The CDR3 covers 13 residues. V lost 1 base, J lost 10 bases, and 11 bases lay in between. CDR3 bases: TGTGCCAGCAGCTTAGTATTGGGCGGGGAGCAGTTCTTC. This codes for CASSLVLGGEQFF.

This chain joins TRBV6-1 and TRBJ1-2, with D perhaps matching TRBD1 (6 bases). CDR1 and CDR2 from the germline V gene are MNHNS and SASEGT. The CDR3 consists of 15 residues. The V gene lost 3 bases and the J gene lost 2 bases, with 13 bases spanning the gap. The CDR3 loop reads CASSEGAYSNYGYTF. As DNA, the CDR3 is TGTGCCAGCAGTGAGGGGGCCTACTCAAACTATGGCTACACCTTC.

This clone was picked up one time. The chain joins TRBV9 to TRBJ2-7, with TRBD2 matching over 8 bases. V trimming: 5 bases; J trimming: 6 bases; junction bases outside the gene matches: 13. This CDR3 is built from 15 residues. Germline loops: CDR1 SGDLS, CDR2 YYNGEE. As DNA, the CDR3 is TGTGCCAGCAGTCCGGGGGGGGAGGGCCCCAGCGAGCAGTACTTC. This sequence encodes CASSPGGEGPSEQYF.

This clone has a handful of counts. Other nucleotide sequences in the sample specify the same CDR3. The chain uses TRBV2 and TRBJ2-7; TRBD1 matches 7 bases. The V gene's germline CDR1 is SNHLY and CDR2 FYNNEI. Trimming at V came to 4 bases and at J to 2 bases, leaving 2 bases not matched to a gene. The CDR3 loop spans 13 amino acids. The chain's CDR3 is CASSGQGAYEQYF. The CDR3 DNA follows: TGTGCCAGCAGTGGGCAGGGGGCCTACGAGCAGTACTTC.

The rearrangement uses TRBV10-3 and TRBJ2-7; perhaps TRBD1 as D (6 bases). The germline V gene has CDR1 ENHRY and CDR2 SYGVKD. Trimming shortened V by 4 bases and J by 0 bases, and 16 bases separated the two germline ends. There are 16 residues in the CDR3. This chain's CDR3 is CAISGARDRISYEQYF. DNA of the CDR3: TGTGCCATCAGTGGCGCTAGAGACAGGATCTCCTACGAGCAGTACTTC.

The chain joins TRBV4-1 to TRBJ2-4; the match to TRBD1 covers 9 bases. The CDR3 length is 14 residues. CDR1 and CDR2 from the germline V gene are MGHRA and YSYEKL. With V trimmed by 4 bases and J by 8 bases, 6 bases remained unmatched. The CDR3 DNA reads TGCGCCAGCAGCCTAGGACAGGGGATAGACATTCAGTACTTC. It yields the protein CASSLGQGIDIQYF.

The CDR3 spells CSVEALGQSVGAQYF. CDR3 sequence (DNA): TGCAGCGTTGAAGCCTTGGGACAGTCTGTCGGGGCCCAGTACTTC. V and J are TRBV29-1 and TRBJ2-5, with 7 positions matching TRBD1. With 1 base clipped from V and 9 bases from J, the junction kept 14 bases outside the gene matches. From germline, CDR1 is SQVTM and CDR2 ANQGSEA. The CDR3 extends over 15 amino acids.

This clone is a singleton in its sample. The genes are TRBV5-1 and TRBJ2-3, with 10 bases lining up with TRBD2. The germline gives CDR1 SGHRS, CDR2 YFSETQ. This CDR3 contains 15 residues. V dropped 2 bases and J dropped 6; count of bases not matched to a gene: 6. The DNA for the CDR3 is TGCGCCAGCAGCTTCAATAGCGGGAGGAGGGATACGCAGTATTTT. Its translation is CASSFNSGRRDTQYF.